In this sample, the clone carrying this TCR beta chain turned up many times. RNA extraction and reverse transcription yielded cDNA as sequencing template. Sequenced by immunoSEQ multiplex PCR; TCRdb stores in-frame clones only, minus some. The sample contains about 220,000 clones, less than 75% of which appear only once. This record belongs to a study of CD8+ T cells in alopecia areata. The CDR3 runs 12 residues. Trimming left V 3 bases short and J 9 bases short, with 9 bases between. Germline loops: CDR1 KGHSH, CDR2 LQKENI. This sample's treatment: oral pan-JAK inhibitor, 5-10 mg twice daily. The clonotype was recovered from a human donor with alopecia areata. The J gene is TRBJ2-1, the V gene TRBV18; D gene uncertain. This sample comprised CD4+ T cells sorted from blood, obtained at week 4, from a patient treated with tofacitinib. CDR3 residues: CASSPGRSEQFF. Here the CDR3 DNA reads TGTGCCAGCTCACCCGGACGTAGTGAGCAGTTCTTC.